This TCR beta chain was retrieved from a study of esophageal squamous cell carcinoma under preoperative chemotherapy. TCRdb reprocessed the PCR reads with MiXCR, giving one entry per CDR3 protein. The sample lists under 7,000 distinct CDR3 sequences; under 35% were seen once. Time point described: before preoperative PTX-NDP chemotherapy. This clonotype was detected only a few times. Its antigen is not known. Germline V lookup: CDR1 MNHNS, CDR2 SASEGT. This CDR3 spans 17 amino acids. Trimming removed 5 bases from V and 0 bases from J, with 17 bases in between. The study, taken as a whole, reports: Paclitaxel-nedaplatin therapy caused immediate, substantial clonotype frequency changes. After treatment, tumor-infiltrating lymphocytes seemed to come partly from incoming peripheral T cells, not only local changes.

This sample was taken from a patient given preoperative chemotherapy. The clonotype was recovered from a human donor with esophageal squamous cell carcinoma. The donor label of this sample is uncertain. The V gene is TRBV6-1, the J gene TRBJ1-5; maybe TRBD1 (5 bases). DNA for the CDR3: TGTGCCAGCAGTCCGAGGCTACAGGTATATAGCAATCAGCCCCAGCATTTT. It is translated as CASSPRLQVYSNQPQHF.